The source of this T cell receptor beta chain is a study of CD8+ T cells in alopecia areata. Study findings and constraints: Because one nonresponder was included, the link of baseline CD8+ expansion to response is considered uncertain.

Sample treatment: oral pan-JAK inhibitor, 5-10 mg twice daily. After isolation, RNA underwent reverse transcription to generate cDNA as the sequencing template. Using immunoSEQ multiplex PCR, the repertoire was profiled, and TCRdb retains in-frame clones only, with some absent. The sample consists of roughly 200,000 clones, roughly two fifths of them appearing once. The CDR3 has 16 amino acids. V was pared by 0 bases and J by 6 bases, with 15 bases between. The germline CDR1 and CDR2 sequences are SGHVS and FQNEAQ. In regard to this clone: Its antigen is currently unknown.

The receptor's source is a human donor with alopecia areata. This chain links TRBV7-8 with TRBJ2-4; D might be TRBD1 or TRBD2, each matching 5 bases. This material consisted of CD4+ T cells sorted from blood, taken around week 31, from a patient treated with tofacitinib. CDR3 nucleotides: TGTGCCAGCAGCTTAGCGGTGGGGGTGGCTAGAAACATTCAGTACTTC. This translates into CASSLAVGVARNIQYF. Full variable domain (missing parts from reference TRBV7-8 and TRBJ2-4): GAGVSQSPRYKVAKRGQDVALRCDPISGHVSLFWYQQALGQGPEFLTYFQNEAQLDKSGLPSDRFFAERPEGSVSTLKIQRTQQEDSAVYLCASSLAVGVARNIQYFGAGTRLSVL.